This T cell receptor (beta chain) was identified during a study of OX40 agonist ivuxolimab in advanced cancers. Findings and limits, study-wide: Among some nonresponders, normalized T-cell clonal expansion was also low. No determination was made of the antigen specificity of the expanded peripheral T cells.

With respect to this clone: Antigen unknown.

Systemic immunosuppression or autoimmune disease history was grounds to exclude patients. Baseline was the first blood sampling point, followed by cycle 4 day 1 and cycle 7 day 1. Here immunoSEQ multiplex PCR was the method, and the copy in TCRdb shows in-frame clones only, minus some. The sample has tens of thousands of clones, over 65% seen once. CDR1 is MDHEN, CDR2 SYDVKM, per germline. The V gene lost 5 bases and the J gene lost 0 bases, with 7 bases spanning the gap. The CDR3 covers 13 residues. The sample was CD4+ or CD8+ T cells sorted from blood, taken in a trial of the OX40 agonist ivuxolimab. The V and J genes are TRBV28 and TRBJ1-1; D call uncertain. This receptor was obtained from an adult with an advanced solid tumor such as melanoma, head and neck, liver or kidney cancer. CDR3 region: CASSPRMNTEAFF. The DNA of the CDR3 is TGTGCCAGCAGTCCCCGGATGAACACTGAAGCTTTCTTT.